This T cell receptor beta chain was observed in a study of cytomegalovirus exposure and HLA in healthy donors (dated by TCRdb to 2016 to 2017). With regard to the full study: An earlier analysis of several hundred of the donors reported 276 Gb of sequence data and roughly 120 million unique TCR beta sequences obtained from roughly 180 million T cells. Around 300 gigabases of sequencing data and tens of millions of unique TCR sequences were included in an early release covering about 700 HLA-typed donors. The genetic ancestry cluster associated with self-reported Caucasian donors included 65% to 90% of the 350 to 500 genotyped donors. The study aimed to test whether signatures of past pathogen exposure could be identified by cataloging public T cell receptors. The study used immunosequencing to profile the T cell repertoires of several hundred subjects and linked those repertoires to cytomegalovirus serostatus. In addition to the first cohort of roughly 700 subjects, a separate validation cohort of some 120 different subjects was used. High-throughput TCR immunosequencing, statistical association of individual TCRs with disease status, and machine learning were combined to predict cytomegalovirus infection status. To study patterns of TCR occurrence, a later analysis re-analyzed previously published TCR beta repertoires from under 750 donors and added high-resolution HLA genotyping. Rather than drawing on any new phenotypic data, the later analysis identified candidate immune exposures from TCR beta sequences and the way those sequences occurred across donors. To decide whether each TCR beta V gene segment behaved as functional or pseudogenic, an earlier analysis of fewer than 750 of the donors relied on high-throughput TCR beta sequencing. Donor age, sex, ethnicity and CMV serostatus were compiled alongside the repertoire data. In a later genetic analysis, genome-wide SNP genotypes for about three fifths of the roughly 670 donors were used, and that subset was treated as a discovery cohort. Every discovery cohort repertoire had been produced on one sequencing platform. HLA typing included class I and class II loci at four-digit resolution. The number of typed donors differed by locus: roughly 629-630 for A, B, C, DRB1 and DQB1; some 500 for DQA1; 606 for DPA1; and 450 to 480 for DPB1. A handful of DR-DQ haplotypes were handled as single units for association and clustering because linkage in the cohort was strong. Among 300 to 450 genotyped donors of the cohort, an average of approximately 240,000 unique TCR beta nucleotide sequences were sequenced per donor, 15% to 20% of them non-productive.

Receptors were amplified or captured by the immunoSEQ multiplex PCR assay. A mixture of 60 forward primers for TCR Vbeta segments and 13 reverse primers for TCR Jbeta segments was used in the multiplex PCR. A multiplex PCR assay on genomic DNA amplified the CDR3 region of rearranged TCR beta genes. Amplified TCR beta libraries were sequenced as 87-base-pair reads on the Illumina HiSeq System. The source study handled its data this way. A later analysis tallied 70 million to 100 million unique TCR beta chains across the 666 repertoires, and 10 million to 11 million of those chains were shared by two or more donors. Raw reads were error-corrected and collapsed into unique sequences with a nearest-neighbor algorithm that merged closely related sequences to remove PCR and sequencing errors. V, D and J gene segments were assigned by aligning CDR3 sequences to IMGT reference sequences. For a sequence to be retained, a match of at least six nucleotides to both a V gene segment and a J gene segment was required. Rearrangements were called productive when the CDR3 lacked stop codons and stayed in frame with V and J; all others were non-productive. CDR3 was defined by IMGT convention, running from the second conserved V-encoded cysteine to the conserved J-encoded phenylalanine. The earlier analysis of 587 of the donors excluded any sequence lacking an unambiguous match to a single V gene segment. An earlier analysis of 587 of the donors called V segments functional above 56.7% productive rearrangements and segregating when the between-donor standard deviation exceeded 5%. A statistical classification framework was developed to diagnose cytomegalovirus status using the catalog of TCR beta chain sequences. In a later analysis, V and J genes were assigned by comparing TCR nucleotide sequences against IMGT/GENE-DB human TR gene sequences. The TCRdist pipeline was used in a later analysis to assign CDR3 sequences and most-parsimonious VDJ recombination scenarios. In a later analysis, each TCR beta chain was defined by its CDR3 amino acid sequence together with its V-gene family, and reads lacking a unique V-gene family were excluded. To address suspected cross-contamination and a sequencing artifact, a later analysis removed a few hundred highly shared, low-generation-probability nucleotide sequences. In a later analysis, a clonal expansion index was calculated for each public chain from normalized within-repertoire ranks of inferred template counts. In a later analysis, generation probabilities were computed with a VDJ recombination model fitted to out-of-frame rearrangements, and the resulting probabilities were checked against IGoR. In a later analysis, hypergeometric tests were used to score TCR-TCR, TCR-HLA and TCR-CMV co-occurrence, with a repertoire-size bias correction applied to TCR pairs. In a later analysis, false discovery rates were estimated by permuting HLA or CMV assignments 20 times. In a later analysis, co-occurring TCRs were grouped using DBSCAN, and TCRdist sequence similarity was added for clustering within HLA-allele-positive subsets. For co-occurrence clustering, repertoires with fewer than 30,000 or more than 120,000 public chains were excluded, along with five repertoires with anomalous nucleotide sharing. Here the immuneACCESS table is served through TCRdb, limited to in-frame sequences with V and J called. Missing clones are a known gap in these copies; in checked studies unresolved V genes cover under half, and the rest lacks a known reason. V and J calls and clone size follow that table, whereas D and trimming were derived from the DNA. This sample has 150,000 to 200,000 clones in its table, and about 80% of those were observed once. The ten largest clones take up roughly 9.3% of the sample.

In total, just over 650 healthy bone marrow donors made up the cohort. Cohort members were all nominally healthy when sampled, although unrecorded immune exposures were likely present. The donor was CMV seropositive and was included in the group of 250 to 300 seropositive cohort members. A peripheral blood sample was collected from each donor, and TCR beta sequencing was performed on peripheral blood mononuclear cells. Genomic DNA extraction from the blood cell samples was performed with the Qiagen DNeasy Blood Extraction Kit. Beyond this particular receptor, the publication reports: A further reported finding was that TCR beta sequences accurately predicted the HLA-A and HLA-B alleles for most subjects in the first cohort. According to a later analysis, most CMV-associated TCR beta chains appeared to be HLA-restricted, and the HLA associations seemed to be driven largely by CMV exposure. A total of 150 or so TCR beta chains were listed by the study as associated with cytomegalovirus. A group of highly shared sequence variants was considered likely to be a technical artifact of the sequencing pipeline. In vitro tests confirmed that a few of the cytomegalovirus-associated TCR beta chains recognize cytomegalovirus antigens. HLA typing was unavailable for some donors at each locus, so association tests used only the typed subset. According to the authors, the approach could potentially be generalized to other disease states and immunological phenotypes. While some public TCRs were present in many individuals, most TCR sequences turned up only very rarely across donors. Because counts were too low, roughly 16 rarely observed V segments, including chromosome 9 orphons, were left out of the earlier analysis of some 600 of the donors. The classifier was reported to diagnose cytomegalovirus status with high specificity and sensitivity in both the original and validation cohorts. In a later analysis, the rate of TCR association differed among HLA loci, with DRB1 alleles having the most associated TCRs and HLA-C alleles having the fewest. Some IMGT-functional V segments, including TRBV6-2 and TRBV6-3, could not be told apart with the 87-base-pair reads, so those segments were excluded. In a later analysis, several top co-occurrence clusters were reported to appear linked to parvovirus B19, influenza, CMV and Epstein-Barr virus. At a false discovery rate of 0.05, a later analysis linked roughly 17,000 TCR beta sequences to specific HLA alleles. In an earlier analysis of approximately 590 of the donors, most TCR beta V segments appeared in productive rearrangements about 90% or about 30% of the time, broadly matching IMGT annotations. CMV serostatus was the only immune exposure information available for the cohort. Roughly uniform sequencing depth across donors was assumed in presence/absence analyses, although this assumption may not hold. Correlated functional status among segregating V segments might be attributable to linkage disequilibrium, but an unknown experimental factor could not be ruled out. Assigning TCR associations to individual alleles was difficult when HLA alleles, especially DR and DQ, strongly co-occurred. In a later genetic analysis, a missense DCLRE1C variant was associated with V-gene and J-gene trimming of TCR beta chains, and the association was replicated in an independent cohort. Compared with equally common non-associated chains, HLA-associated TCR beta chains in a later analysis were more clonally expanded and had lower generation probabilities. In a later genetic analysis, fewer N-insertions in productive TCRs were reported among donors in an Asian-associated ancestry cluster than the approximately 710-donor mean. This cohort had only TCR beta chains sequenced, and the lack of alpha or paired-chain data limited which features could be detected.

Regarding this clone: Its antigen has not been determined. Within one base of it there is no much larger clone, and no base qualities were kept.

Trimming costs V 7 bases and J 1 base, and their ends lie 13 bases apart. The CDR3, from cysteine to phenylalanine, totals 14 residues. Of the read, only the CDR3 DNA is kept; its 42 bases are in frame from base 1. Via the germline V gene, CDR1 is MNHEY and CDR2 SVGAGI. Sequenced material: PBMCs. The sequence was collected from a man aged 18 to 30 in good health and CMV-seropositive. The chain uses TRBV6-5 and TRBJ1-1, with the D gene not confidently named. The CDR3 sequence is CASTNPGKNTEAFF. The bases read TGTGCCAGCACGAATCCGGGGAAGAACACTGAAGCTTTCTTT.